A single sample is the source of the 29 T cell receptor beta chains below, sequenced in a study of blood T cell repertoires in COVID-19. TCRdb's copy holds only in-frame clones and misses some; the assay was immunoSEQ multiplex PCR. Found here are 100,000 to 150,000 clones, approximately 90% of them singletons; the top ten hold roughly 2.2%. Sequencing input: peripheral blood. These receptors were collected from a man aged 65-85 years with active COVID-19.

The chain couples TRBV15 to TRBJ2-6; TRBD1 aligns across 8 bases. CDR1 is LNHNV, CDR2 YYDKDF, per germline (reference sequence). CDR3 size: 17 residues. V was pared by 1 base and J by 4 bases, with 6 bases of the junction left unmatched. CDR3 nucleotides: TGTGCCACCAGCAGAGCAGGGGGCGCGTACGGGGCCAACGTCCTGACTTTC. Residues: CATSRAGGAYGANVLTF.

Only a few counts were recorded for this clone. The chain recombines TRBV2 with TRBJ2-3; D might be TRBD1 (6 bases). V lost 7 bases and J 5 bases, leaving 13 bases between the germline ends. The CDR3 loop spans 13 amino acids. Looked up from germline, CDR1 is SNHLY and CDR2 is FYNNEI. CDR3 loop: CASNGQLEDTQYF. CDR3 DNA: TGTGCCAGCAACGGACAGTTGGAAGATACGCAGTATTTT.

The chain joins TRBV29-1 to TRBJ2-2; TRBD2 aligns across 8 bases. V lost 6 bases to trimming and J lost 3 bases; unmatched junction nucleotides: 6. The CDR3 sequence is 14 residues long. CDR1 and CDR2 (germline): SQVTM, ANQGSEA. The CDR3 protein is CSVPGLGDTGELFF. DNA of the CDR3: TGCAGCGTCCCGGGACTAGGGGACACCGGGGAGCTGTTTTTT.

The chain employs TRBV5-1 and TRBJ2-1, with a weak D call TRBD2 (6 bases). This CDR3 comprises 14 residues. Germline CDR1 is SGHRS and CDR2 is YFSETQ. Deletions cut 5 bases from V and 2 bases from J, with 11 bases between. The CDR3, as DNA: TGCGCCAGCAGGGGAGGTGCCGCCTACAATGAGCAGTTCTTC. The encoded protein is CASRGGAAYNEQFF.

The chain uses TRBV6-2 or TRBV6-3 and TRBJ1-5, with TRBD1 matching over 11 bases. Per the germline V gene, CDR1 is MNHEY and CDR2 is SVGEGT. This CDR3 spans 15 amino acids. The junction had 1 base not matched to a gene; V was cut back by 0 bases and J by 6 bases. CDR3 DNA: TGTGCCAGCAGTTACTCCGGGACAGGGGGTCAGCCCCAGCATTTT. Translated, it gives CASSYSGTGGQPQHF.

This chain connects TRBV6-1 to TRBJ2-7; no clear D. The germline V gene has CDR1 MNHNS and CDR2 SASEGT. CDR3 size: 12 residues. V shed 2 bases and J shed 3 bases, with 5 bases lying between them. The CDR3 here is CASSEFYYEQYF. The CDR3 nucleotides read TGTGCCAGCAGTGAATTTTACTACGAGCAGTACTTC.

The J gene is TRBJ2-1, the V gene TRBV27, with D hard to call. The V end lost 3 bases, the J end lost 3 bases, and 6 bases lay between the germline ends. CDR1 and CDR2 (germline): MNHEY, SMNVEV (reference sequence). This CDR3 is 13 amino acids long. In nucleotides, the CDR3 is TGTGCCAGCAGTTTTTCCAGCTACAATGAGCAGTTCTTC. Protein sequence: CASSFSSYNEQFF.

The chain is built from TRBV18 and TRBJ2-5, with 11 bases identical to TRBD2. This CDR3 region has 15 residues. V was pared by 6 bases and J by 6 bases, with 9 bases of the junction left unmatched. The germline V gene has CDR1 KGHSH and CDR2 LQKENI. This CDR3 reads CASSQTSGSEKTQYF. The CDR3 DNA is TGTGCCAGCTCCCAAACTAGCGGGAGTGAGAAGACCCAGTACTTC.

Regarding this clone: Distinct nucleotide sequences in the sample also encode this CDR3. The V gene is TRBV7-6, the J gene TRBJ2-1; 8 positions agree with TRBD2. The CDR3 is made up of 16 amino acids. With 1 base clipped from V and 8 bases from J, the junction kept 10 bases outside the gene matches. CDR1 is SGHVS, CDR2 FNYEAQ, per germline. Here the CDR3 reads CASSLGLAGGGDEQFF. CDR3 in DNA: TGTGCCAGCAGCTTAGGTTTGGCGGGGGGTGGCGATGAGCAGTTCTTC.

The chain has TRBV3-1 (or the pseudogene TRBV3-2) and TRBJ2-7, with a possible D match to TRBD1 (5 bases). The CDR3 loop spans 13 amino acids. Trimming took off 4 bases at V and 5 bases at J, with 12 bases between the two ends. The germline V gene has CDR1 LGHDT and CDR2 YNNKEL (reference sequence). The CDR3 protein is CASSRVMGHEQYF. The CDR3 DNA is TGTGCCAGCAGCCGGGTTATGGGGCACGAGCAGTACTTC.

The V call is TRBV30, the J call TRBJ2-3; D is uncertain. The length of the CDR3 is 12 residues. V was trimmed by 7 bases and J by 2 bases, leaving 10 bases between them. Germline assignment: CDR1 GTSNPN and CDR2 SVGIG (reference sequence). The DNA for the CDR3 is TGTGCCTTTCTGACTTACACAGATACGCAGTATTTT. Protein sequence: CAFLTYTDTQYF.

The sample holds one count of this clone. This chain links TRBV4-3 with TRBJ2-3; tentatively, D is TRBD2 (7 bases). Per the germline V gene, CDR1 is LGHNA and CDR2 is YSLEER. The CDR3 loop spans 17 amino acids. Trimming took off 0 bases at V and 5 bases at J, with 18 bases between the two ends. The CDR3 sequence: CASSQERGEGRVDTQYF. The DNA of the CDR3 is TGCGCCAGCAGCCAAGAGAGGGGGGAGGGCCGGGTAGATACGCAGTATTTT.

The V gene is TRBV5-1, the J gene TRBJ2-1; 7 nucleotides line up with TRBD2. This CDR3 has 15 residues. Trimming took 3 bases from V and 0 from J; bases not matched to a gene: 3. Germline V gene lookup returns CDR1 SGHRS and CDR2 YFSETQ. The CDR3 loop reads CASSYLAASYNEQFF. CDR3 nucleotide sequence: TGCGCCAGCAGCTACCTAGCGGCCTCCTACAATGAGCAGTTCTTC.

The V call is TRBV5-6, the J call TRBJ1-2; 7 positions match TRBD1. The CDR3 has 14 residues. CDR1 SGHDT and CDR2 YYEEEE come from the germline V gene. With 4 bases clipped from V and 2 bases from J, the junction kept 5 bases outside the gene matches. CDR3 sequence (DNA): TGTGCCAGCAGCCTCAGGACAGGCAACTATGGCTACACCTTC. Translating it yields CASSLRTGNYGYTF.

The V call is TRBV6-6, the J call TRBJ1-4; 7 nucleotides line up with TRBD1. There are 13 residues in the CDR3. With 7 bases clipped from V and 4 bases from J, the junction kept 3 bases outside the gene matches. Germline CDR1 is MNHNY and CDR2 is SVGAGI (reference sequence). The CDR3 DNA is TGTGCCAGCACCCGGGACAGTAATGAAAAACTGTTTTTT. Translation: CASTRDSNEKLFF.

This chain joins TRBV20-1 and TRBJ2-5; D remains ambiguous. Germline V gene lookup returns CDR1 DFQATT and CDR2 SNEGSKA (reference sequence). V shed 4 bases and J shed 4 bases, with 7 bases lying between them. The CDR3 sequence is 11 residues long. CDR3 DNA sequence: TGCAGTGCTAACAGCCCAGAGACCCAGTACTTC. Amino acid sequence: CSANSPETQYF.

This clone has only one observation. This chain connects TRBV19 to TRBJ2-1; perhaps TRBD2 as D (5 bases). Per the germline V gene, CDR1 is LNHDA and CDR2 is SQIVND (reference sequence). Between the trimmed V and J ends, which lost 5 bases and 7 bases, there was a span of 21 bases. The CDR3 consists of 16 residues. Written as DNA, the CDR3 is TGTGCCAGTAGTCCTCTCCGGGGTTCAAGGCAAAATGAGCAGTTCTTC. This encodes CASSPLRGSRQNEQFF.

The chain links TRBV7-3 to TRBJ2-1, with 11 positions matching TRBD2. The germline gives CDR1 SGHTA, CDR2 FQGTGA. The junction had 3 bases not matched to a gene; V was cut back by 2 bases and J by 6 bases. CDR3 length: 15 amino acids. The CDR3 region has the DNA TGTGCCAGCAGCTTATATGGACTAGCGGGCAATGAGCAGTTCTTC. It translates to CASSLYGLAGNEQFF.

V gene TRBV7-2 combines with J gene TRBJ2-1, with D hard to call. Germline V lookup: CDR1 SGHTA, CDR2 FQGNSA. V lost 1 base and J lost 0, with 4 bases in between. The CDR3 sequence is 14 residues long. Here the CDR3 reads CASSLERSYNEQFF. DNA of the CDR3: TGTGCCAGCAGCTTAGAGCGCTCCTACAATGAGCAGTTCTTC.

This clone was observed a single time. V and J are TRBV9 and TRBJ2-5; 9 bases fit TRBD1. Germline lookup yields CDR1 SGDLS and CDR2 YYNGEE. This CDR3 is built from 15 residues. V shed 3 bases, J shed 7 bases, and the junction held 10 bases outside the gene matches. The CDR3 sequence is CASSAGQGAVGTQYF. The CDR3 coding sequence is TGTGCCAGCAGCGCGGGACAGGGAGCGGTGGGGACCCAGTACTTC.

V and J are TRBV27 and TRBJ2-1, with TRBD2 identical over 12 bases. Germline V lookup: CDR1 MNHEY, CDR2 SMNVEV (reference sequence). This CDR3 comprises 16 residues. With V trimmed by 4 bases and J by 7 bases, 8 bases remained unmatched. The CDR3 reads CASSSTWTSGINEQFF. CDR3 coding DNA: TGTGCCAGCAGTTCCACCTGGACTAGCGGGATAAATGAGCAGTTCTTC.

The chain recombines TRBV2 with TRBJ1-1, with 8 bases identical to TRBD1. CDR1 is SNHLY and CDR2 is FYNNEI in the germline V gene. V shed 1 base, J shed 1 base, and the junction held 5 bases outside the gene matches. CDR3 size: 16 residues. The CDR3 DNA follows: TGTGCCAGCAGTGAAGTTCGGACAGGGCCGAACACTGAAGCTTTCTTT. Residues: CASSEVRTGPNTEAFF. Looking up the rest from reference TRBV2 and TRBJ1-1 gives the full variable domain: EPEVTQTPSHQVTQMGQEVILRCVPISNHLYFYWYRQILGQKVEFLVSFYNNEISEKSEIFDDQFSVERPDGSNFTLKIRSTKLEDSAMYFCASSEVRTGPNTEAFFGQGTRLTVV.

The rearrangement joins TRBV9 to TRBJ1-2; 7 bases map to TRBD1. Germline CDR1 SGDLS, CDR2 YYNGEE. The CDR3 spans 16 residues. V dropped 4 bases and J dropped 4; count of bases not matched to a gene: 13. The chain's CDR3 is CASSSEGAVGAYGYTF. The CDR3 DNA is TGTGCCAGCAGCTCAGAGGGGGCCGTCGGGGCCTATGGCTACACCTTC. The whole variable domain, remainder taken from reference TRBV9 and TRBJ1-2, is DSGVTQTPKHLITATGQRVTLRCSPRSGDLSVYWYQQSLDQGLQFLIQYYNGEERAKGNILERFSAQQFPDLHSELNLSSLELGDSALYFCASSSEGAVGAYGYTFGSGTRLTVV.

The gene calls are TRBV6-2 or TRBV6-3 and TRBJ1-1; 11 bases agree with TRBD1. J gave up 10 bases and V 6 bases, and 13 bases lay outside the gene matches. Germline CDR1 is MNHEY and CDR2 is SVGEGT. The CDR3 is 15 amino acids. The CDR3 region is CASSLAGQGDLRAFF. CDR3 coding DNA: TGTGCCAGCAGCTTGGCGGGACAGGGGGATTTGCGAGCTTTCTTT.

CDR3 region: CASTGQGGTDTQYF. The CDR3, as DNA: TGTGCCAGCACAGGACAGGGGGGAACAGATACGCAGTATTTT. The rearrangement uses TRBV18 and TRBJ2-3; 10 bases align to TRBD1. The CDR3 covers 14 residues. Germline-derived CDR1 and CDR2 are KGHSH and LQKENI. Trimming at V came to 8 bases and at J to 3 bases, leaving 5 bases not matched to a gene.

The V gene is TRBV2, the J gene TRBJ1-5; D is perhaps TRBD1 (6 bases). This CDR3 spans 14 amino acids. The ends were cut back, 6 bases at V and 5 bases at J, with 14 bases in the middle. CDR1 SNHLY and CDR2 FYNNEI come from the germline V gene. The CDR3 region is CASSRTETYQPQHF. In DNA form, the CDR3 reads TGTGCCAGCAGCCGGACAGAGACATATCAGCCCCAGCATTTT.

This clone was counted once. V usage is TRBV3-1 (or the pseudogene TRBV3-2) and J usage is TRBJ2-7; 7 bases fit TRBD1. The CDR3 is made up of 13 amino acids. After removal of 6 bases from V and 5 bases from J, the junction contained 7 bases not matched to a gene. Germline CDR1 is LGHDT and CDR2 is YNNKEL (reference sequence). CDR3 sequence: CASSARDRNEQYF. CDR3 nucleotide sequence: TGTGCCAGCAGTGCCCGGGACAGAAACGAGCAGTACTTC.

The sample holds one count of this clone. This chain connects TRBV6-5 to TRBJ2-3; 9 bases match TRBD1. CDR3 size: 15 residues. V gave up 6 bases and J gave up 5 bases; unmatched junction bases: 9. Germline CDR1 MNHEY, CDR2 SVGAGI. CDR3 protein: CASSSTGGRGDTQYF. For the CDR3, the DNA is TGTGCCAGCAGCTCGACAGGGGGGAGAGGAGATACGCAGTATTTT.

The gene calls are TRBV28 and TRBJ2-1; D unclear. Germline V lookup: CDR1 MDHEN, CDR2 SYDVKM. The germline V and J ends were trimmed by 3 bases and 4 bases, with 10 bases remaining between them. CDR3 length: 14 amino acids. CDR3 residues: CASSFFRRYNEQFF. CDR3 coding DNA: TGTGCCAGCAGTTTCTTTAGGCGGTACAATGAGCAGTTCTTC.